This T cell receptor beta chain emerged from a study of OX40 agonist ivuxolimab in advanced cancers. The CDR3 is made up of 14 amino acids. Germline assignment: CDR1 SGHRS and CDR2 YFSETQ. Deletions cut 4 bases from V and 5 bases from J, with 12 bases between. About this clone: Its antigen remains unidentified.

Study-level points and caveats: Expanded clones were, on average, more numerous among CD8+ T cells than CD4+.

Repertoires were generated with immunoSEQ multiplex PCR, while TCRdb's copy carries only in-frame clones and drops some. Among about 73,000 clones listed, 80% to 90% were seen once. The starting material was CD4+ or CD8+ T cells sorted from blood, obtained in a trial of the OX40 agonist ivuxolimab. V and J are TRBV5-1 and TRBJ2-2; D perhaps matches TRBD1 (6 bases). The TCR was taken from an adult with an advanced solid tumor such as melanoma, head and neck, liver or kidney cancer. DNA of the CDR3: TGCGCCAGCAGCCATCTCACAGGGACCGGGGAGCTGTTTTTT. This gives the protein CASSHLTGTGELFF.